This TCR beta chain comes out of a study of T cells in Graves' hyperthyroidism and ophthalmopathy (dated 2019 in TCRdb). Regarding the complete study: Peripheral blood was sampled at the time of initial diagnosis, prior to any treatment. After sampling, hyperthyroidism patients received methimazole starting at 30 mg daily, and ophthalmopathy patients received high-dose intravenous methylprednisolone. For training and testing, the 100 or so patients in the discovery cohort were randomly divided in a 7:3 ratio. The paper reports TCR Vbeta CDR3 sequencing of some 140 peripheral blood samples: under 45 ophthalmopathy, about 75 hyperthyroidism and 17 progressor patients. In addition, the study compared T-cell repertoires in thyroid tissue and in blood from roughly 6 Graves' hyperthyroidism patients. To identify TCR V-J signatures that set the groups apart, the researchers used a discovery cohort of 100 patients, made up of roughly 45 with Graves' ophthalmopathy and some 58 with stable Graves' hyperthyroidism. Whether ophthalmopathy could be predicted prospectively was tested in an independent validation cohort made up of under 20 hyperthyroidism patients plus 17 patients who later progressed to ophthalmopathy. Summary of the overall study and its limitations: No statistical method was used to fix the sample size in advance, and group allocation was not hidden from the investigators. In validation, progression to ophthalmopathy was predicted by the model with nearly 71% sensitivity and 72% to 80% specificity, a median of approximately 7.1 months before onset. A 13 V-J signature model separated ophthalmopathy from stable hyperthyroidism, with approximately 87% sensitivity and 81% to 82% specificity in cross-validation and 80%/75% in testing. Most expanded thyroid clonotypes (frequency above 0.001) were also detected in blood, a finding suggesting that blood repertoires may reflect thyroid immune responses.

As regards this clonotype: Its recognized antigen is unknown. One end of the junction varies from germline; a read error may be responsible.

The TCR beta CDR3 regions were amplified from RNA transcripts. For the first round of RT-PCR on the TCR CDR3, the HTBI primer set was used together with the Qiagen OneStep RT-PCR kit. Libraries were constructed in a second round of multiplex PCR, after which size selection and purification were carried out. The libraries were sequenced on an Illumina HiSeq2000 using paired-end 100 bp reads. As for how the authors treated the data: SOAPnuke was used to process the raw data, with reads discarded if the reads contained adapters or uncalled bases, had a mean Phred below 15, or lacked an exact constant-primer or identifier match. COPE v1.2.5 was used to merge the high-quality paired reads, and each unique nucleotide sequence was defined as a clonotype. MiTCR v1.1 was used to align clonotypes to the IMGT TRBV, TRBD and TRBJ reference segments. Analysis was restricted to V-J combinations with a frequency above 0.0001, which covered roughly 99% of repertoires. A TCS score was defined as the ratio between F50 (clonal expansion) and ExV (chaos), using BLOSUM62-based TCRdist between CDR3 peptides within each V-J. Welch's t-statistics and random forest reduced several hundred V-J features to 10 to 15, which were used in a naive Bayes classifier (R e1071). The public reads were reprocessed in TCRdb via fastp at Q25 and MiXCR, keeping in-frame beta chains. Rows merge per CDR3 protein into single entries with the most common DNA and genes. The V and J calls come from TCRdb's annotation, not from the publication. The sample includes a few hundred thousand distinct CDR3 sequences, with approximately 13% observed a single time. Clones ranked in the top ten supply around 9.2% of the sample.

Inclusive of the bounding cysteine and phenylalanine, the CDR3 is 14 residues long. The CDR3 DNA has 42 bases and is translated from base 1. According to the germline V gene (reference sequence), CDR1 reads SSHAT and CDR2 reads FNYEAQ. Stable Graves' hyperthyroidism was defined as the absence of progression to ophthalmopathy over 18 months of follow-up. The hyperthyroidism patients were between 18 and 65 years old and newly diagnosed, with a disease duration of less than 2 months. Patients with uncontrolled infections, other autoimmune diseases, pregnancy or lactation were excluded. Clinical symptoms, serum thyroxine and TRAb, thyroid ultrasound, and orbital computed tomography formed the basis for the diagnoses. PBMCs were separated from roughly 9.3 ml of fresh peripheral blood using Ficoll-Paque density gradient centrifugation. Total RNA was extracted using Trizol reagent, and RNA quality was assessed on an Agilent 2100 Bioanalyzer.

The sequence derives from a woman under 30 with Graves' hyperthyroidism. The rearrangement combines TRBV7-7 with TRBJ2-5; the D gene is perhaps TRBD1 or TRBD2, each of them matching over 5 bases. Sequencing used blood. CDR3 region: CASSLIPGRETQYF. The DNA sequence is given as TGTGCTAGCAGCTTAATTCCGGGGCGAGAGACCCAGTACTTC.